A single sample is the source of the 29 T cell receptor beta chains below, sequenced in a study of low-dose radiotherapy and immunotherapy resistance in tumors. The time point: after trial treatment. Treatment given: LDRT plus nivolumab, ipilimumab, low-dose cyclophosphamide and aspirin (RACIN trial). Priming of first-strand cDNA relied on TRAV- and TRBV-specific primers (covering alpha and beta chains). TCR amplification involved 15 to 20 PCR cycles with a constant-region primer and V-primer adapter. TCRdb reprocessed the reads with MiXCR, giving one entry per CDR3 protein. Among around 80,000 distinct CDR3 sequences listed, around 17% were seen once. Sequencing used PBMCs, obtained after low-dose radiotherapy plus immunotherapy. The source of these receptors is a male donor with prostate cancer.

This clonotype was found many times. The chain recombines TRBV6-2 or TRBV6-3 with TRBJ1-1; no firm D call. CDR1 is MNHEY and CDR2 is SVGEGT in the germline V gene. The CDR3 runs to 12 residues. The V and J ends lost 4 bases and 8 bases respectively, with 11 bases between them. The DNA of the CDR3 is TGTGCCAGCAGTTCACCAGGAGTGGAAGCTTTCTTT. Protein: CASSSPGVEAFF.

This clonotype was seen many times. The chain recombines TRBV12-3 or TRBV12-4 with TRBJ2-5; TRBD2 agrees at 9 bases. This CDR3 comprises 13 residues. The trim removed 5 bases at V and 5 bases at J, leaving 3 bases unmatched. The CDR3 region is CASSESGRETQYF. CDR3 in DNA: TGTGCCAGCAGTGAAAGCGGGAGGGAGACCCAGTACTTC.

This chain links TRBV12-3 or TRBV12-4 with TRBJ1-3; 7 bases are shared with TRBD1. The ends lost 4 bases at V and 0 bases at J; junction bases unmatched: 9. This CDR3 has 17 residues. CDR3 residues: CASSSIRGQLSGNTIYF. CDR3 DNA: TGTGCCAGCAGTTCCATTAGGGGACAGCTCTCTGGAAACACCATATATTTT.

In its sample, this clonotype was seen many times. V and J are TRBV7-2 and TRBJ2-7; D may be TRBD1 or TRBD2 (5 bases each). Germline V CDR1 and CDR2: SGHTA, FQGNSA. The CDR3 has 13 amino acids. Trimming stripped 5 bases from V and 1 base from J, with 9 bases between. CDR3 region: CASSPGPSYEQYF. The CDR3, as DNA: TGTGCCAGCAGCCCGGGACCGTCCTACGAGCAGTACTTC.

This clonotype came up many times. The chain joins TRBV3-1 to TRBJ2-7; tentatively, D is TRBD1 (6 bases). Germline V gene data show CDR1 as LGHDT and CDR2 as YNNKEL (reference sequence). Trimming stripped 3 bases from V and 5 bases from J, with 17 bases between. The CDR3 loop spans 15 amino acids. The CDR3 nucleotides are TGTGCCAGCAGCCATCAAGGGGGAAAGCGTAACGAGCAGTACTTC. Translated, it gives CASSHQGGKRNEQYF.

Many counts were recorded for this clonotype. The CDR3 reads CASRTRREGTQYF. DNA for the CDR3: TGTGCCAGCAGGACCCGTCGGGAAGGGACCCAGTACTTC. V usage is TRBV6-5 and J usage is TRBJ2-5; a weak D match, TRBD2 (5 bases). V was clipped by 6 bases and J by 7 bases, with 15 bases between them. CDR3 length: 13 residues. Germline lookup yields CDR1 MNHEY and CDR2 SVGAGI.

This clonotype was counted at least ten times. The CDR3 DNA is TGTGCCAGCAGTCCGCGACAGGGAAGCGGGCCGGAGACCCAGTACTTC. Translated: CASSPRQGSGPETQYF. The chain employs TRBV28 and TRBJ2-5; possibly TRBD1 for D (7 bases). Germline V gene data show CDR1 as MDHEN and CDR2 as SYDVKM. This CDR3 spans 16 amino acids. V lost 5 bases, J lost 5 bases, and 21 bases lay in between.

This clonotype was counted ten times or more. This chain uses TRBV7-9 with TRBJ2-7; TRBD2 aligns across 10 bases. V trimming: 5 bases; J trimming: 5 bases; junction bases outside the gene matches: 27. The CDR3 is 21 residues long. Germline V gives CDR1 SEHNR, CDR2 FQNEAQ (reference sequence). The CDR3 reads CASSPKGTGRGPSGRWHEQYF. DNA of the CDR3: TGTGCCAGCAGCCCCAAGGGGACCGGCAGGGGTCCTAGCGGGAGATGGCACGAGCAGTACTTC.

This clonotype was counted many times. This chain uses TRBV7-2 with TRBJ2-1; D is perhaps TRBD1 (5 bases). Germline V CDR1 and CDR2: SGHTA, FQGNSA. V was cut by 3 bases and J by 4 bases, with 13 bases left in between. CDR3 length equals 15 residues. CDR3 sequence (DNA): TGTGCCAGCAGCTTGGGGCCCCTCGTTTACAATGAGCAGTTCTTC. Translated, it gives CASSLGPLVYNEQFF.

In its sample, this clonotype was seen many times. CDR3: CASSQGQFNEQFF. CDR3 nucleotides: TGTGCCAGCAGCCAGGGACAATTCAATGAGCAGTTCTTC. The chain uses TRBV7-2 and TRBJ2-1; possibly TRBD1 for D (6 bases). CDR3 length equals 13 residues. V lost 5 bases, J lost 6 bases, and 11 bases lay in between. Germline V gene data show CDR1 as SGHTA and CDR2 as FQGNSA. The complete variable domain, with remaining parts taken from reference TRBV7-2 and TRBJ2-1, reads GAGVSQSPSNKVTEKGKDVELRCDPISGHTALYWYRQSLGQGLEFLIYFQGNSAPDKSGLPSDRFSAERTGGSVSTLTIQRTQQEDSAVYLCASSQGQFNEQFFGPGTRLTVL.

This clonotype showed up many times. The J gene is TRBJ2-7, the V gene TRBV19, with no clear D. Germline lookup yields CDR1 LNHDA and CDR2 SQIVND (reference sequence). V shed 2 bases and J shed 3 bases, with 11 bases lying between them. CDR3 size: 14 residues. CDR3 coding DNA: TGTGCCAGTAGTATACGTCCGACCAGCTACGAGCAGTACTTC. Translation: CASSIRPTSYEQYF.

This clonotype was observed many times. This chain links TRBV24-1 with TRBJ2-3; TRBD2 matches 10 bases. Losses at the gene ends were 3 bases for V and 4 bases for J; bases not matched to a gene: 9. The CDR3 has 17 amino acids. In germline, CDR1 is KGHDR, CDR2 SFDVKD. The CDR3 spells CATSDPLGLAGADTQYF. The CDR3 nucleotides read TGTGCCACCAGTGATCCACTTGGGCTAGCGGGAGCAGATACGCAGTATTTT.

The chain links TRBV7-2 to TRBJ2-7, with 11 nucleotides matching TRBD2. Germline loops: CDR1 SGHTA, CDR2 FQGNSA. J was trimmed by 0 bases and V by 4 bases; bases with no gene match: 2. The CDR3 is 15 amino acids. The CDR3: CASSSSGGPSYEQYF. The DNA of the CDR3 is TGTGCCAGCAGCTCTAGCGGGGGGCCCTCCTACGAGCAGTACTTC.

Ten or more counts support this clonotype. The chain couples TRBV12-3 or TRBV12-4 to TRBJ2-3; 7 nucleotides agree with TRBD1. V gave up 4 bases and J gave up 0 bases; unmatched junction bases: 7. This CDR3 is built from 16 residues. The CDR3: CASSSRQGASTDTQYF. The CDR3, as DNA: TGTGCCAGCAGTTCGAGACAGGGAGCTAGCACAGATACGCAGTATTTT.

There are many counts of this clonotype. The V and J genes are TRBV28 and TRBJ1-1, with 8 bases aligning to TRBD1. Trimming took 6 bases from V and 6 from J; bases not matched to a gene: 6. The CDR3 extends over 13 amino acids. From germline, CDR1 is MDHEN and CDR2 SYDVKM. The CDR3 DNA is TGTGCCAGCAGCAGGGGGCGCAATCCTGAAGCTTTCTTT. It codes for CASSRGRNPEAFF.

There are many counts of this clonotype. The chain links TRBV6-2 or TRBV6-3 to TRBJ2-7, with 12 bases matching TRBD1. The length of the CDR3 is 13 residues. The trim removed 10 bases at V and 6 bases at J, leaving 7 bases unmatched. CDR1 MNHEY and CDR2 SVGEGT come from the germline V gene. CDR3: CATRDRGQGEQYF. The CDR3 nucleotides read TGTGCCACCAGGGACAGGGGGCAAGGCGAGCAGTACTTC.

This clonotype occurred many times. The chain links TRBV2 to TRBJ2-4, with 8 bases fitting TRBD1. Germline CDR1 and CDR2: SNHLY and FYNNEI. Trimming at V came to 8 bases and at J to 3 bases, leaving 6 bases not matched to a gene. This CDR3 contains 14 residues. The CDR3 sequence is CASSLTGVKNIQYF. The DNA for the CDR3 is TGTGCCAGCTCCTTGACAGGGGTCAAAAACATTCAGTACTTC. The complete variable domain, with remaining parts taken from reference TRBV2 and TRBJ2-4, reads EPEVTQTPSHQVTQMGQEVILRCVPISNHLYFYWYRQILGQKVEFLVSFYNNEISEKSEIFDDQFSVERPDGSNFTLKIRSTKLEDSAMYFCASSLTGVKNIQYFGAGTRLSVL.

On this clonotype itself: A much larger clone lies a single base off, so this may be a read error. The chain has TRBV4-1 and TRBJ2-3; 10 nucleotides align to TRBD2. V lost 6 bases to trimming and J lost 5 bases; unmatched junction nucleotides: 8. The germline V gene encodes CDR1 MGHRA and CDR2 YSYEKL. This CDR3 spans 15 amino acids. The CDR3 protein is CASRPGLAVVDTQYF. CDR3 coding DNA: TGCGCCAGCAGACCCGGACTAGCGGTAGTAGATACGCAGTATTTT.

Of note for this clonotype: A far larger clone is only one base removed, so a read error is likely. The chain recombines TRBV28 with TRBJ2-1; TRBD2 agrees at 9 bases. Unmatched junction bases numbered 5, after V lost 5 bases and J lost 6 bases. The germline V gene has CDR1 MDHEN and CDR2 SYDVKM. The CDR3 sequence is 14 residues long. CDR3 sequence (DNA): TGTGCCAGCAGTGAGTCGCGGGGGGGCAATGAGCAGTTCTTC. Its protein is CASSESRGGNEQFF.

This sequence joins TRBV20-1 and TRBJ2-7, with 8 bases aligning to TRBD1. V shed 4 bases, J shed 3 bases, and the junction held 8 bases outside the gene matches. The CDR3 is made up of 14 amino acids. Germline CDR1 reads DFQATT; CDR2 reads SNEGSKA (reference sequence). The CDR3 nucleotides read TGCAGTGCTACGGAGAGGACAGGGTTCTACGAGCAGTACTTC. This sequence encodes CSATERTGFYEQYF.

In regard to this clonotype: At one of its ends the junction is not consistent with the germline gene, which may arise from a read error. The chain is built from TRBV7-2 and TRBJ2-7, with D possibly being TRBD2 (6 bases). CDR1 is SGHTA and CDR2 is FQGNSA in the germline V gene. The CDR3 spans 13 residues. CDR3 coding DNA: TGTGCCAGCAGCCCCGGGACTGCCTACGAGCAGAACTTC. This gives the protein CASSPGTAYEQNF.

The rearrangement uses TRBV28 and TRBJ2-7; the match to TRBD1 covers 10 bases. Germline trimming cut 6 bases from V and 4 bases from J; bases unmatched to any gene: 0. This CDR3 has 12 residues. Germline values: CDR1 MDHEN, CDR2 SYDVKM. The CDR3 sequence: CASRDRGYEQYF. The CDR3, as DNA: TGTGCCAGCAGGGACAGGGGGTACGAGCAGTACTTC.

This clonotype was seen at least ten times. V is TRBV7-2 and J is TRBJ2-7, with D possibly being TRBD2 (6 bases). Trimming removed 5 bases at V and 1 base at J, with 15 bases between. CDR3 size: 15 residues. The germline CDR1 and CDR2 sequences are SGHTA and FQGNSA. This CDR3 is CASSATSSLSYEQYF. The DNA for the CDR3 is TGTGCCAGCAGCGCAACTAGCTCCTTATCCTACGAGCAGTACTTC.

This clonotype has more than one count but fewer than ten. V usage is TRBV25-1 and J usage is TRBJ2-3, with 7 positions matching TRBD2. The J segment lost 4 bases and the V segment lost 8 bases, leaving 9 bases of the junction unmatched. The CDR3 contains 14 residues. Germline-derived CDR1 and CDR2 are MGHDK and SYGVNS. The DNA for the CDR3 is TGTGCCAGCGGCCCGCGCGGGAGATCAGATACGCAGTATTTT. Its translation is CASGPRGRSDTQYF. The complete variable domain, with remaining parts taken from reference TRBV25-1 and TRBJ2-3, reads EADIYQTPRYLVIGTGKKITLECSQTMGHDKMYWYQQDPGMELHLIHYSYGVNSTEKGDLSSESTVSRIRTEHFPLTLESARPSHTSQYLCASGPRGRSDTQYFGPGTRLTVL.

Many counts were recorded for this clonotype. CDR3 amino acids: CASSQSVRANTEAFF. The CDR3 nucleotides read TGCGCCAGCAGTCAATCAGTTCGAGCGAACACTGAAGCTTTCTTT. The V and J genes are TRBV23-1 and TRBJ1-1; D is unresolved. TRBV23-1 is known as an ORF, though its function is uncertain. Deletions cut 0 bases from V and 1 base from J, with 9 bases between. CDR3 length: 15 residues.

This clonotype was detected many times. The chain employs TRBV20-1 and TRBJ2-6, with 8 bases fitting TRBD1. Germline-derived CDR1 and CDR2 are DFQATT and SNEGSKA (reference sequence). V lost 5 bases, J lost 0 bases, and 12 bases stayed unmatched. The CDR3 length is 18 residues. The CDR3, as DNA: TGCAGTGCTGGGACAGGTGACCCGCCTTTCTCTGGGGCCAACGTCCTGACTTTC. Protein sequence: CSAGTGDPPFSGANVLTF.

This clonotype was detected a few times. This likely reflects a read error, since a far larger clone is one base away. This rearrangement joins TRBV29-1 to TRBJ2-1, with D possibly being TRBD2 (5 bases). Per the germline V gene, CDR1 is SQVTM and CDR2 is ANQGSEA. This CDR3 spans 11 amino acids. V lost 3 bases, J lost 10 bases, and 10 bases lay in between. The CDR3 region is CSVEEAREQFF. CDR3 bases: TGCAGCGTTGAGGAGGCTCGGGAGCAGTTCTTC.

This clonotype was seen ten or more times. The chain has TRBV5-1 and TRBJ1-4; D gene uncertain. With 3 bases removed from V and 0 bases from J, the gap between germline ends came to 18 bases. CDR3 length equals 18 residues. Germline-derived CDR1 and CDR2 are SGHRS and YFSETQ. The CDR3 DNA reads TGCGCCAGCAGCTCTTACCTTTCAGGTTTTGCAACTAATGAAAAACTGTTTTTT. Translation: CASSSYLSGFATNEKLFF. The whole variable domain, filled in from reference TRBV5-1 and TRBJ1-4, reads KAGVTQTPRYLIKTRGQQVTLSCSPISGHRSVSWYQQTPGQGLQFLFEYFSETQRNKGNFPGRFSGRQFSNSRSEMNVSTLELGDSALYLCASSSYLSGFATNEKLFFGSGTQLSVL.

This clonotype was recorded many times. V and J are TRBV20-1 and TRBJ1-4; tentative D call: TRBD1 (5 bases). Trimming stripped 0 bases from V and 11 bases from J, with 16 bases between. Germline V gene sequence: CDR1 DFQATT, CDR2 SNEGSKA (reference sequence). The CDR3 runs to 14 residues. The CDR3 spells CSARDGTLYGKLFF. The CDR3 nucleotides are TGCAGTGCTAGAGATGGGACTCTTTATGGGAAACTGTTTTTT.